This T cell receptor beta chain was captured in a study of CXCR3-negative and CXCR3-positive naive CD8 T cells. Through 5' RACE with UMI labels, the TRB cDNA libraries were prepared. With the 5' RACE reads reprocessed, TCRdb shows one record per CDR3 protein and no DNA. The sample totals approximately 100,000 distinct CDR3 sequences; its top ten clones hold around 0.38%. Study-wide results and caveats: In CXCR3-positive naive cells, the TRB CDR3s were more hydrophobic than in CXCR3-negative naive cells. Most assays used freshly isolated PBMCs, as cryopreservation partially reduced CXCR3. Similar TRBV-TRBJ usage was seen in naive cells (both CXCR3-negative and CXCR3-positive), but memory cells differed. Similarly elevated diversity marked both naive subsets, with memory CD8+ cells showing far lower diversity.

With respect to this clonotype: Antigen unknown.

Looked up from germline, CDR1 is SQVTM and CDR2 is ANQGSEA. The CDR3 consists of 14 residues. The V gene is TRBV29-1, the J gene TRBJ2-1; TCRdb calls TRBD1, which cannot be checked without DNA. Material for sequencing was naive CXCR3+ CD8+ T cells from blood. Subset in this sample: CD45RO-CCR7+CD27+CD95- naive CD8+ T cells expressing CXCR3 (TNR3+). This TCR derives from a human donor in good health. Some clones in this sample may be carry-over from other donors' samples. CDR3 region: CSVEGTERYNEQFF.